What follows are 25 T cell receptor beta chains derived from one specimen sequenced in a study of T cells in Graves' hyperthyroidism and ophthalmopathy. Authors of the study amplified TCR beta CDR3 regions from RNA transcripts. First-round RT-PCR targeting the TCR CDR3 was performed with the HTBI primer set. TCRdb re-derived calls from the multiplex PCR reads in MiXCR, one entry per CDR3 protein. The table shows approximately 380,000 distinct CDR3 sequences, with approximately 17% occurring only once. Input material: blood. The receptor source for this set is a man between 18 and 35 years old with Graves' ophthalmopathy.

Regarding this clonotype: This may arise from a read error, as a much more abundant clone is one base away. The rearrangement joins TRBV3-1 to TRBJ2-2, with D perhaps matching TRBD1 or TRBD2 (6 bases each). The CDR3 is made up of 17 amino acids. Germline CDR1 is LGHDT and CDR2 is YNNKEL (reference sequence). CDR3 DNA: TGTGCCAGCAGCCAAGACCGGGGGCGCGGGGACACCGGGGAGCAGTTTTTT. Protein sequence: CASSQDRGRGDTGEQFF.

This clonotype has ten or more counts. V gene TRBV6-5 combines with J gene TRBJ1-1; D not resolved. CDR1 and CDR2 (germline): MNHEY, SVGAGI. Trimming pared 2 bases from V and 9 bases from J, leaving 13 bases between. CDR3 length: 13 residues. As DNA, the CDR3 is TGTGCCAGCAGTTACCAGGACTCCAACCAAGCTTTCTTT. It is translated as CASSYQDSNQAFF.

This clonotype occurred many times. The chain carries TRBV6-1 and TRBJ1-1; D is undetermined. From germline, CDR1 is MNHNS and CDR2 SASEGT. The length of the CDR3 is 12 residues. Trimming removed 3 bases at V and 3 bases at J, with 5 bases between. In DNA form, the CDR3 reads TGTGCCAGCAGTGATCACTACACTGAAGCTTTCTTT. The encoded protein is CASSDHYTEAFF.

The table lists this clonotype with a few counts. The J gene is TRBJ1-2, the V gene TRBV27; no firm D call. The CDR3 spans 12 residues. CDR1 MNHEY and CDR2 SMNVEV come from the germline V gene (reference sequence). The V end was cut by 0 bases, the J end by 10 bases, with 9 bases between. CDR3 loop: CASSLSQVHYTF. As DNA, the CDR3 is TGTGCCAGCAGTTTATCGCAGGTCCACTACACCTTC.

As for this clonotype: This may come from a read error, since a much larger clone is one base off. The chain has TRBV11-2 and TRBJ2-1; D not resolved. Germline V CDR1 and CDR2: SGHAT, FQNNGV. This CDR3 region has 14 residues. CDR3 amino acids: CSSSSLTTGREQFF. CDR3 nucleotides: TGTTCCAGCAGCTCCTTGACGACCGGGCGTGAGCAGTTCTTC.

This clonotype was counted only a few times. One junction end does not reproduce the germline sequence, and a read error may be involved. The chain couples TRBV12-3 or TRBV12-4 to TRBJ2-5, with D possibly matching TRBD1 (6 bases). The CDR3 contains 15 residues. CDR3 in DNA: TGTGTCAGCAGCCTTGGGTCAGGGGCCCAAGAGACCCAGTACTTC. It yields the protein CVSSLGSGAQETQYF.

The table lists this clonotype with many counts. The chain couples TRBV3-1 to TRBJ2-1, with D possibly TRBD2 on 6 matching bases. Germline V gives CDR1 LGHDT, CDR2 YNNKEL (reference sequence). This CDR3 has 13 amino acids. V was clipped by 1 base and J by 9 bases, with 10 bases between them. CDR3 loop: CASSQGQGGEQFF. For the CDR3, the DNA is TGTGCCAGCAGCCAAGGGCAGGGAGGTGAGCAGTTCTTC.

The DNA of the CDR3 is TGTGCCAGCAGTGGACAGATTTTCAGCGGGGAGCTGTTTTTT. Translating gives CASSGQIFSGELFF. The rearrangement links TRBV6-2 or TRBV6-3 to TRBJ2-2; TRBD1 might be the D (6 bases). Germline CDR1 MNHEY, CDR2 SVGEGT. V was clipped by 5 bases and J by 7 bases, with 14 bases between them. The CDR3 has 14 amino acids.

This clonotype was recorded at least ten times. Lacking the conserved final phenylalanine or tryptophan, this CDR3 likely reflects a read error. This chain links TRBV12-3 or TRBV12-4 with TRBJ2-7; 7 bases align to TRBD2. This CDR3 has 17 residues. Trimming at V came to 0 bases and at J to 0 bases, leaving 8 bases not matched to a gene. CDR3 sequence: CASSLARGGTLSYEQYS. The CDR3 DNA sequence: TGTGCCAGCAGTTTAGCGCGGGGAGGGACCCTCTCCTACGAGCAGTACTCC.

This clonotype turned up a few times. The chain joins TRBV5-1 to TRBJ2-4; the D is unclear. Trimming cost V 1 base and J 1 base, with 9 bases left between them. This CDR3 region has 15 residues. Germline loops: CDR1 SGHRS, CDR2 YFSETQ. The CDR3 nucleotides read TGCGCCAGCAGCTTGTCCCCTTTGGCCAAAAACATTCAGTACTTC. It yields the protein CASSLSPLAKNIQYF.

In regard to this clonotype: It may be a read error: a sequence one base away is much more abundant. The genes are TRBV15 and TRBJ2-5; no firm D call. The CDR3 spans 14 residues. Germline V gene lookup returns CDR1 LNHNV and CDR2 YYDKDF (reference sequence). In DNA, the CDR3 is TGTGCCACCAGGAGAGATCGGTCCGAAGAGACCCAGTACTTC. Protein: CATRRDRSEETQYF.

This clonotype showed up many times. This chain links TRBV24-1 with TRBJ1-3; D remains ambiguous. The germline V and J ends were trimmed by 7 bases and 1 base, with 16 bases remaining between them. Germline V gives CDR1 KGHDR, CDR2 SFDVKD. This CDR3 is built from 16 residues. This chain's CDR3 is CATSDNGSGSGNTIYF. Here the CDR3 DNA reads TGTGCCACCAGCGATAATGGGTCGGGATCTGGAAACACCATATATTTT.

This clonotype was found many times. At one end, the junction sequence differs from germline, possibly due to a read error. The J gene is TRBJ1-1, the V gene TRBV18; possibly TRBD1 for D (5 bases). Per the germline V gene, CDR1 is KGHSH and CDR2 is LQKENI. The CDR3 sequence is 14 residues long. The CDR3: CASSPQGVDTETFF. The CDR3 nucleotides are TGTGCCAGCTCACCACAGGGAGTGGACACTGAAACTTTCTTT.

The chain has TRBV24-1 and TRBJ2-3; TRBD2 aligns across 9 bases. Germline V gene data show CDR1 as KGHDR and CDR2 as SFDVKD. The ends lost 4 bases at V and 0 bases at J; junction bases unmatched: 1. The CDR3 loop spans 15 amino acids. The CDR3 DNA follows: TGTGCCACCAGTGACGCGGGGGGGAGCACAGATACGCAGTATTTT. Protein: CATSDAGGSTDTQYF.

This chain uses TRBV27 with TRBJ1-2; unclear D gene. V dropped 5 bases and J dropped 4 bases, with 17 bases sitting between them. This CDR3 has 15 amino acids. Germline CDR1 and CDR2: MNHEY and SMNVEV (reference sequence). The CDR3 sequence: CASSRRTESIYGYTF. CDR3 nucleotides: TGTGCCAGCAGTCGACGGACGGAAAGTATCTATGGCTACACCTTC.

This clonotype was detected many times. This chain joins TRBV5-1 and TRBJ1-1; D is unclear. This CDR3 has 14 residues. Germline loops: CDR1 SGHRS, CDR2 YFSETQ. Trimming took off 0 bases at V and 4 bases at J, with 10 bases between the two ends. CDR3 protein: CASSLDLFSTEAFF. The CDR3 DNA sequence: TGCGCCAGCAGCTTGGATCTGTTCTCCACTGAAGCTTTCTTT.

This clonotype was recorded many times. The chain uses TRBV11-3 and TRBJ2-1; the match to TRBD2 covers 7 bases. The germline V gene has CDR1 SGHNT and CDR2 YENEEA. The trim removed 4 bases at V and 8 bases at J, leaving 8 bases unmatched. The CDR3 totals 14 residues. CDR3 sequence: CASSSWGGEDEQFF. For the CDR3, the DNA is TGTGCCAGCAGCTCCTGGGGGGGGGAGGATGAGCAGTTCTTC.

This clonotype appeared many times. This sequence joins TRBV20-1 and TRBJ2-3; no definite D call. The CDR3 spans 13 residues. CDR1 is DFQATT, CDR2 SNEGSKA, per germline (reference sequence). Between the trimmed V and J ends, which lost 3 bases and 3 bases, there was a span of 10 bases. CDR3 sequence reads: CSARALGTDTQYF. The CDR3 DNA reads as TGCAGTGCTAGGGCTCTGGGAACAGATACGCAGTATTTT.

This clonotype was detected ten times or more. A read error may produce the germline difference seen at one junction end. The chain carries TRBV7-8 and TRBJ1-2; possible D gene TRBD1, 6 bases. Germline CDR1 and CDR2: SGHVS and FQNEAQ. This CDR3 region has 15 residues. The CDR3 nucleotides are TGTGCCAACAGCTCAAGACAGGATCGCGGCTATGGCTACACCTTC. Amino acids: CANSSRQDRGYGYTF. The whole variable domain, filled in from reference TRBV7-8 and TRBJ1-2, reads GAGVSQSPRYKVAKRGQDVALRCDPISGHVSLFWYQQALGQGPEFLTYFQNEAQLDKSGLPSDRFFAERPEGSVSTLKIQRTQQEDSAVYLCANSSRQDRGYGYTFGSGTRLTVV.

This clonotype was seen repeatedly, ten times or more. The V and J genes are TRBV5-1 and TRBJ2-1, with 13 bases lining up with TRBD2. The CDR3 extends over 16 amino acids. V shed 4 bases and J 4 bases; nucleotides not matched to a gene: 5. In germline, CDR1 is SGHRS, CDR2 YFSETQ. The CDR3 coding sequence is TGCGCCAGCAGCCCTCCGGGACTAGCGGGGTACAATGAGCAGTTCTTC. Its translation is CASSPPGLAGYNEQFF.

The sample holds a few counts of this clonotype. V usage is TRBV7-3 and J usage is TRBJ2-3; D unresolved. V was trimmed by 0 bases and J by 6 bases, leaving 13 bases between them. The CDR3 has 15 amino acids. Germline loops: CDR1 SGHTA, CDR2 FQGTGA. The CDR3 DNA sequence: TGTGCCAGCAGCTTAACGTACGGCTCTCTTGATACGCAGTATTTT. Translation gives CASSLTYGSLDTQYF.

The chain carries TRBV27 and TRBJ1-3, with TRBD1 as a possible D gene (6 bases). Germline V gene sequence: CDR1 MNHEY, CDR2 SMNVEV (reference sequence). The CDR3 has 15 amino acids. Between the trimmed V and J ends, which lost 4 bases and 2 bases, there was a span of 12 bases. In DNA, the CDR3 is TGTGCCAGCAGTTCGGCACAGGGAACTGGAAACACCATATATTTT. It specifies CASSSAQGTGNTIYF.

This clonotype was observed many times. The chain employs TRBV3-1 and TRBJ1-5; D remains ambiguous. This CDR3 contains 14 residues. Looked up from germline, CDR1 is LGHDT and CDR2 is YNNKEL (reference sequence). V lost 0 bases and J 10 bases, leaving 13 bases between the germline ends. CDR3 DNA: TGTGCCAGCAGCCAAGATCTGGGCAGGCTCCCCCAGCATTTT. This gives the protein CASSQDLGRLPQHF.

V usage is TRBV10-3 and J usage is TRBJ2-7; 8 nucleotides align to TRBD2. With 3 bases clipped from V and 3 bases from J, the junction kept 7 bases outside the gene matches. This CDR3 region has 15 residues. CDR1 is ENHRY, CDR2 SYGVKD, per germline. CDR3 bases: TGTGCCATCAGTGACCAGGGGACTAGAGACTACGAGCAGTACTTC. It yields the protein CAISDQGTRDYEQYF.

The gene calls are TRBV20-1 and TRBJ1-2; D ambiguous. V was shortened by 6 bases and J by 4 bases, with 15 bases between the two germline ends. This CDR3 is 13 amino acids long. From germline, CDR1 is DFQATT and CDR2 SNEGSKA (reference sequence). CDR3 loop: CSAPPPGSYGYTF. The CDR3 DNA sequence: TGCAGTGCCCCCCCACCCGGAAGCTATGGCTACACCTTC.